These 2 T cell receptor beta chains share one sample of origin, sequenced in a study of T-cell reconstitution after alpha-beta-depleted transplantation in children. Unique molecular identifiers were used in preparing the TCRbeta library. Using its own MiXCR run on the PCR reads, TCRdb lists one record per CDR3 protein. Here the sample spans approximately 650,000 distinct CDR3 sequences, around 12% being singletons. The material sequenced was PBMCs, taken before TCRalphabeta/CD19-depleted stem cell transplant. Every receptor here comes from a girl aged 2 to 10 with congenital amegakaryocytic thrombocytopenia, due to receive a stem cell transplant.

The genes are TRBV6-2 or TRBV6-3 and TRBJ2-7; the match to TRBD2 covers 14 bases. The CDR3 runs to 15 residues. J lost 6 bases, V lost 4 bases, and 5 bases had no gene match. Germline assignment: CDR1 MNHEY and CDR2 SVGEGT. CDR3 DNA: TGTGCCAGCAGTTCAGGGACTAGCGGGAGCGCCGAGCAGTACTTC. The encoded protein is CASSSGTSGSAEQYF.

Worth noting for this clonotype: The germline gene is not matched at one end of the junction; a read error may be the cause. The CDR3 sequence is CASSSTDGTGRQKLVF. In DNA form, the CDR3 reads TGTGCCAGCAGTTCGACTGACGGGACAGGGAGGCAAAAACTGGTTTTT. The chain recombines TRBV28 with TRBJ1-4; 9 nucleotides agree with TRBD1. The CDR3 has 16 residues. Per the germline V gene, CDR1 is MDHEN and CDR2 is SYDVKM.